This TCR beta chain was obtained from a study of identical twins. V was pared by 5 bases and J by 3 bases, with 11 bases between. CDR1 DFQATT and CDR2 SNEGSKA come from the germline V gene (reference sequence). The length of the CDR3 is 12 residues. TCRdb processed the 5' RACE reads anew with MiXCR; each CDR3 protein has one entry. The repertoire holds roughly 190,000 distinct CDR3 sequences, around a sixth seen once, with 40% to 45% in the top ten. The sample was also linked to a second study, of T cells expressing NK-cell markers.

This receptor was taken from a woman younger than 30 in good health. The sequencing input was CD8+ T cells sorted from blood. The chain employs TRBV20-1 and TRBJ2-7, with D possibly TRBD1 on 6 matching bases. DNA for the CDR3: TGCAGTGCTGGCTGGGACAACTACGAGCAGTACTTC. Its translation is CSAGWDNYEQYF.